Listed below are T cell receptor beta chains from one sample, sequenced in a study of shared clonotypes between healthy human individuals. Produced via immunoSEQ multiplex PCR; TCRdb's table is partial and in-frame only. The sample has about 1,800,000 clones, roughly 95% seen once. Sequences were obtained from naive CD8+ T cells sorted from blood. The receptors were gathered from a man between 18 and 29 years old in good health. Each CDR3 is given with its conserved first and last residue. The D gene is left open where the match is weak. Where a row states a size, it is once, few, many or the class of an expanded clone; other rows omit it.

TRBV11-3	TRBD2	-	TRBJ2-1	TGTGCCAGCAGCAGCCCCGGGACTAATAACAATGAGCAGTTCTTC	CASSSPGTNNNEQFF
TRBV5-6	-	-	TRBJ2-3	TGTGCCAGCAGCTTCGACTCTTCAGATACGCAGTATTTT	CASSFDSSDTQYF
TRBV7-6	-	-	TRBJ2-7	TGTGCCAGCAGCCCAACGACAGGTTCCGAGCAGTACTTC	CASSPTTGSEQYF
TRBV7-9	-	-	TRBJ2-7	TGTGCCAGCAGCTTTGTCCAGGGGCTTTCCTACGAGCAGTACTTC	CASSFVQGLSYEQYF
TRBV30	-	-	TRBJ2-3	TGTGCCTGGAGTGAAGGGGGGACGACAGATACGCAGTATTTT	CAWSEGGTTDTQYF
TRBV12-5	-	-	TRBJ2-2	TGTGCTAGTGCCATCCCACTCGGGGGGACAAACTCCGGGGAGCTGTTTTTT	CASAIPLGGTNSGELFF
TRBV9	-	-	TRBJ2-5	TGTGCCAGCAGCCCCGGGACAATATTTTCTGAGACCCAGTACTTC	CASSPGTIFSETQYF
TRBV7-6	-	-	TRBJ2-7	TGTGCCAGCAGCCATAGCGATAGCTCCTACGAGCAGTACTTC	CASSHSDSSYEQYF
TRBV1	-	-	TRBJ2-7	TGCACCAGCAGCCAAGAGGGAGGGACTAGAATCTACGAGCAGTACTTC	CTSSQEGGTRIYEQYF
TRBV5-4	TRBD2	-	TRBJ2-3	TGTGCCAGCAGCTCCAGCGGGGTATACACAGATACGCAGTATTTT	CASSSSGVYTDTQYF
TRBV6-1	TRBD2	-	TRBJ2-7	TGTGCCAGCAGTGAAACTAGCGGAGCCTACGAGCAGTACTTC	CASSETSGAYEQYF
TRBV2	-	-	TRBJ2-7	TGTGCCAGCAGTGAAGTTCTGGACCCCATCTGGTACGAGCAGTACTTC	CASSEVLDPIWYEQYF
TRBV30	-	-	TRBJ1-5	TGTGCCTGGAGCCTACAGGGCTATGGCAATCAGCCCCAGCATTTT	CAWSLQGYGNQPQHF
TRBV6-5	-	-	TRBJ2-7	TGTGCCAGCAGTTACGCAGGGTTCCCCTACGAGCAGTACTTC	CASSYAGFPYEQYF
TRBV7-6	-	-	TRBJ2-7	TGTGCCAGCAGCTTGGCAGCTACCTACGAGCAGTACTTC	CASSLAATYEQYF
TRBV7-9	-	-	TRBJ2-5	TGTGCCAGCAGCTTAGGTCCAACAGCTGATCAAGAGACCCAGTACTTC	CASSLGPTADQETQYF
TRBV27	-	few	TRBJ1-2	TGTGCCAGCAGTGTCCAAATCGGCTATGGCTACACCTTC	CASSVQIGYGYTF
TRBV4-2	-	-	TRBJ2-7	TGTGCCAGCAGCCGAGACACGGGTGAGAGCTCCTACGAGCAGTACTTC	CASSRDTGESSYEQYF
TRBV11-2	TRBD2	-	TRBJ2-1	TGTGCCAGCAGCTCCATCAAAGGGGGGGAGCGGGAGGCGTACAATGAGCAGTTCTTC	CASSSIKGGEREAYNEQFF
TRBV7-8	-	-	TRBJ2-2	TGTGCCAGCAGCTTAGACGGGTGGAAGGAGAACACCGGGGAGCTGTTTTTT	CASSLDGWKENTGELFF
TRBV2	-	-	TRBJ2-7	TGTGCCAGCAGTGAAGCGCTCGGTGAGCTCTACGAGCAGTACTTC	CASSEALGELYEQYF